One sample yielded the 25 T cell receptor beta chains listed below, sequenced in a study of cytomegalovirus exposure and HLA in healthy donors. 60 Vbeta and 13 Jbeta primers were used in PCR. TCRdb's table, derived via immunoSEQ multiplex PCR, lists solely in-frame clones and lacks some. The sample lists 100,000 to 150,000 clones; about 79% were seen once. Input material: PBMCs. These receptors came from a woman in her forties or fifties in good health and CMV-seronegative.

This clone has only a few counts. CDR3 DNA sequence: TGTGCCAGCAGAGGGATAGCGGAAGGAATACGCGAGCTGTTTTTT. Amino acids: CASRGIAEGIRELFF. The V gene is TRBV27, the J gene TRBJ2-2; a weak D match, TRBD2 (6 bases). Germline CDR1 MNHEY, CDR2 SMNVEV (reference sequence). CDR3 length: 15 residues. V was shortened by 6 bases and J by 11 bases, with 22 bases between the two germline ends.

V and J are TRBV19 and TRBJ1-5; TRBD1 is a possible D gene (6 bases). There are 15 residues in the CDR3. From germline, CDR1 is LNHDA and CDR2 SQIVND (reference sequence). The V end lost 3 bases, the J end lost 2 bases, and 11 bases lay between the germline ends. The CDR3 coding sequence is TGTGCCAGTAGTATCCCCAGGACAGGCAATCAGCCCCAGCATTTT. This translates into CASSIPRTGNQPQHF.

This chain uses TRBV19 with TRBJ1-5; D perhaps matches TRBD1 (5 bases). Per the germline V gene, CDR1 is LNHDA and CDR2 is SQIVND (reference sequence). Trimming removed 3 bases from V and 4 bases from J, with 10 bases in between. This CDR3 region has 14 residues. CDR3 sequence (DNA): TGTGCCAGTAGTATCATACAGGCGAATCAGCCCCAGCATTTT. Its protein is CASSIIQANQPQHF.

The chain employs TRBV5-1 and TRBJ2-3; D may be TRBD2 (5 bases). V lost 4 bases and J 2 bases, leaving 14 bases between the germline ends. Germline V gives CDR1 SGHRS, CDR2 YFSETQ. This CDR3 is built from 15 residues. CDR3 residues: CASSRTPTTTDTQYF. The CDR3 DNA reads as TGCGCCAGCAGCCGGACTCCTACCACCACAGATACGCAGTATTTT.

This clone occurred a few times. V usage is TRBV28 and J usage is TRBJ2-1, with 7 bases matching TRBD1. With V trimmed by 5 bases and J by 6 bases, 7 bases remained unmatched. Germline V gives CDR1 MDHEN, CDR2 SYDVKM. CDR3 size: 14 residues. The CDR3 DNA is TGTGCCAGCAGTGAGCAGGGGGTACCCAATGAGCAGTTCTTC. Translated, it gives CASSEQGVPNEQFF.

The chain has TRBV30 and TRBJ1-2; possibly TRBD1 for D (6 bases). Germline CDR1 GTSNPN, CDR2 SVGIG (reference sequence). The CDR3 extends over 12 amino acids. V lost 7 bases, J lost 3 bases, and 12 bases lay in between. CDR3 region: CAYNRDYYGYTF. The CDR3 nucleotides are TGTGCCTATAACAGGGATTACTATGGCTACACCTTC.

The chain joins TRBV6-6 to TRBJ1-5; tentative D call: TRBD1 (5 bases). CDR1 and CDR2 (germline): MNHNY, SVGAGI (reference sequence). Between the trimmed V and J ends, which lost 4 bases and 13 bases, there was a span of 11 bases. CDR3 length: 11 amino acids. The CDR3 reads CASSSQRGQHF. As DNA, the CDR3 is TGTGCCAGCAGTTCCCAGCGGGGGCAGCATTTT.

This clone is a singleton in its sample. V gene TRBV28 combines with J gene TRBJ1-4; a possible D gene is TRBD1 (5 bases). V shed 6 bases and J shed 6 bases, with 17 bases lying between them. This CDR3 has 15 amino acids. The germline gives CDR1 MDHEN, CDR2 SYDVKM. CDR3 in amino acids: CASSRSRGGDEKLFF. The CDR3 DNA sequence: TGTGCCAGCAGCCGGAGTAGGGGAGGGGATGAAAAACTGTTTTTT.

This sequence joins TRBV7-2 and TRBJ2-1; 7 bases are shared with TRBD2. The CDR3 extends over 15 amino acids. J was trimmed by 2 bases and V by 4 bases; bases with no gene match: 5. Germline values: CDR1 SGHTA, CDR2 FQGNSA. In DNA form, the CDR3 reads TGTGCCAGCAGCTCTCGGACTAGTGCCTACAATGAGCAGTTCTTC. This gives the protein CASSSRTSAYNEQFF.

The sample holds one count of this clone. The V gene is TRBV30, the J gene TRBJ1-4; D remains unclear. Trimming left V 0 bases short and J 7 bases short, with 12 bases between. This CDR3 has 14 residues. From germline, CDR1 is GTSNPN and CDR2 SVGIG (reference sequence). For the CDR3, the DNA is TGTGCCTGGAGTGTTGGTGCGGGCTTTGAAAAACTGTTTTTT. Encoded protein: CAWSVGAGFEKLFF.

CDR3 sequence: CASTASGRNTGELFF. DNA of the CDR3: TGTGCCAGCACCGCTAGCGGGCGGAACACCGGGGAGCTGTTTTTT. The genes are TRBV28 and TRBJ2-2; the match to TRBD2 covers 8 bases. V gave up 7 bases and J gave up 1 base; unmatched junction bases: 5. The V gene's germline CDR1 is MDHEN and CDR2 SYDVKM. The CDR3 sequence is 15 residues long.

The chain is built from TRBV30 and TRBJ2-7; D might be TRBD1 (5 bases). The V gene lost 5 bases and the J gene lost 0 bases, with 14 bases spanning the gap. CDR1 is GTSNPN, CDR2 SVGIG, per germline (reference sequence). This CDR3 comprises 14 residues. The CDR3 region is CAWARALSSYEQYF. In nucleotides, the CDR3 is TGTGCCTGGGCCAGGGCTCTGAGCTCCTACGAGCAGTACTTC.

CDR3 amino acids: CASTGGRDYGYTF. The CDR3 DNA sequence: TGTGCCAGCACGGGGGGGAGGGACTATGGCTACACCTTC. V and J are TRBV11-2 and TRBJ1-2; tentative D call: TRBD1 (5 bases). The germline V and J ends were trimmed by 7 bases and 3 bases, with 12 bases remaining between them. This CDR3 has 13 residues. The V gene's germline CDR1 is SGHAT and CDR2 FQNNGV.

CDR3 sequence: CASERQGGETQYF. CDR3 in DNA: TGTGCCAGCGAAAGACAGGGGGGCGAGACCCAGTACTTC. V is TRBV6-1 and J is TRBJ2-5; 9 nucleotides align to TRBD1. The CDR3 sequence is 13 residues long. V gave up 8 bases and J gave up 5 bases; unmatched junction bases: 6. Per the germline V gene, CDR1 is MNHNS and CDR2 is SASEGT.

The gene calls are TRBV7-3 and TRBJ1-1, with 8 nucleotides matching TRBD1. The germline V gene encodes CDR1 SGHTA and CDR2 FQGTGA. This CDR3 contains 16 residues. V was clipped by 4 bases and J by 5 bases; unmatched bases: 12. The CDR3 DNA reads TGTGCCAGCAGCTCCATACCACAGGGGGGAGGGACTGAAGCTTTCTTT. As protein: CASSSIPQGGGTEAFF. Combining the CDR3 with reference TRBV7-3 and TRBJ1-1 gives the whole variable domain GAGVSQTPSNKVTEKGKYVELRCDPISGHTALYWYRQSLGQGPEFLIYFQGTGAADDSGLPNDRFFAVRPEGSVSTLKIQRTERGDSAVYLCASSSIPQGGGTEAFFGQGTRLTVV.

The J gene is TRBJ1-2, the V gene TRBV28, with no clear D. Deletions cut 5 bases from V and 9 bases from J, with 16 bases between. The CDR3 is made up of 13 amino acids. Germline CDR1 is MDHEN and CDR2 is SYDVKM. The CDR3: CASSPPQARSYTF. Written as DNA, the CDR3 is TGTGCCAGCAGTCCTCCCCAGGCCAGGAGCTACACCTTC.

As concerns this clone: Relative to the germline gene, one junction end is altered; a read error may explain this. The chain combines TRBV7-9 with TRBJ2-3; D is perhaps TRBD2 (6 bases). This CDR3 spans 16 amino acids. Germline assignment: CDR1 SEHNR and CDR2 FQNEAQ (reference sequence). The CDR3 DNA is TGTTCCAGCAGCTTAAGGGCTAGCGCTAGCACAGATACGCAGTATTTT. Translating gives CSSSLRASASTDTQYF.

J is TRBJ2-6 and V is TRBV15; D is possibly TRBD1 (6 bases). V lost 1 base to trimming and J lost 0 bases, with 19 bases between them. Germline-derived CDR1 and CDR2 are LNHNV and YYDKDF (reference sequence). The CDR3 spans 20 residues. The CDR3 DNA reads as TGTGCCACCAGCAGAGGACCAGGACAGAAAGGACTCTCTGGGGCCAACGTCCTGACTTTC. Its translation: CATSRGPGQKGLSGANVLTF.

The chain uses TRBV5-4 and TRBJ1-3; 11 nucleotides align to TRBD1. The germline V gene has CDR1 SGHNT and CDR2 YYREEE (reference sequence). V was pared by 4 bases and J by 8 bases, with 2 bases of the junction left unmatched. The CDR3 is made up of 13 amino acids. The CDR3 region has the DNA TGTGCCAGCAGCCCGGGACAGGGGGACACCATATATTTT. The encoded protein is CASSPGQGDTIYF.

The chain combines TRBV7-8 with TRBJ1-1; no clear D. The V and J ends lost 5 bases and 6 bases respectively, with 10 bases between them. The CDR3 runs 12 residues. Germline values: CDR1 SGHVS, CDR2 FQNEAQ. Here the CDR3 DNA reads TGTGCCAGCAGCCCCCTTCTCTCTGAAGCTTTCTTT. Translation: CASSPLLSEAFF.

The sample holds a few counts of this clone. The junction differs from germline at one of its ends, possibly a read error. The chain has TRBV11-3 and TRBJ2-1; 7 bases align to TRBD2. CDR1 and CDR2 from the germline V gene are SGHNT and YENEEA. This CDR3 is 16 amino acids long. The CDR3 protein is CASSLDGGRANDEQFF. In DNA form, the CDR3 reads TGTGCCAGCAGCCTAGATGGAGGGAGGGCCAACGATGAGCAGTTCTTC.

The chain links TRBV5-8 to TRBJ1-5; TRBD1 matches 8 bases. Per germline, CDR1 SGHTS and CDR2 YDEGEE. The CDR3 sequence is 14 residues long. The ends lost 2 bases at V and 4 bases at J; junction bases unmatched: 2. For the CDR3, the DNA is TGTGCCAGCAGCTTCGACAGGGGAAATCAGCCCCAGCATTTT. It codes for CASSFDRGNQPQHF.

This clone showed up just a few times. The chain uses TRBV7-6 and TRBJ2-5; the D gene is possibly TRBD2 (5 bases). This CDR3 comprises 14 residues. Germline assignment: CDR1 SGHVS and CDR2 FNYEAQ. Trimming took off 1 base at V and 5 bases at J, with 11 bases between the two ends. CDR3 residues: CASSLDREWETQYF. CDR3 DNA sequence: TGTGCCAGCAGCTTAGATCGGGAATGGGAGACCCAGTACTTC. The full variable domain, completed using reference TRBV7-6 and TRBJ2-5, is GAGVSQSPRYKVTKRGQDVALRCDPISGHVSLYWYRQALGQGPEFLTYFNYEAQQDKSGLPNDRFSAERPEGSISTLTIQRTEQRDSAMYRCASSLDREWETQYFGPGTRLLVL.

V and J are TRBV6-1 and TRBJ1-2, with 8 bases lining up with TRBD1. Looked up from germline, CDR1 is MNHNS and CDR2 is SASEGT. The CDR3 covers 14 residues. J lost 7 bases, V lost 6 bases, and 10 bases had no gene match. The CDR3: CASRQDRDIGGYTF. CDR3 sequence (DNA): TGTGCCAGCAGACAGGACAGGGACATCGGTGGCTACACCTTC.

The chain uses TRBV28 and TRBJ1-2; TRBD1 matches 8 bases. The germline V gene has CDR1 MDHEN and CDR2 SYDVKM. The CDR3 is 15 amino acids. V dropped 8 bases and J dropped 4; count of bases not matched to a gene: 12. The CDR3 bases are TGTGCCAGCTTCCCAGGGGGCGAGGGATTCTATGGCTACACCTTC. Its protein is CASFPGGEGFYGYTF.